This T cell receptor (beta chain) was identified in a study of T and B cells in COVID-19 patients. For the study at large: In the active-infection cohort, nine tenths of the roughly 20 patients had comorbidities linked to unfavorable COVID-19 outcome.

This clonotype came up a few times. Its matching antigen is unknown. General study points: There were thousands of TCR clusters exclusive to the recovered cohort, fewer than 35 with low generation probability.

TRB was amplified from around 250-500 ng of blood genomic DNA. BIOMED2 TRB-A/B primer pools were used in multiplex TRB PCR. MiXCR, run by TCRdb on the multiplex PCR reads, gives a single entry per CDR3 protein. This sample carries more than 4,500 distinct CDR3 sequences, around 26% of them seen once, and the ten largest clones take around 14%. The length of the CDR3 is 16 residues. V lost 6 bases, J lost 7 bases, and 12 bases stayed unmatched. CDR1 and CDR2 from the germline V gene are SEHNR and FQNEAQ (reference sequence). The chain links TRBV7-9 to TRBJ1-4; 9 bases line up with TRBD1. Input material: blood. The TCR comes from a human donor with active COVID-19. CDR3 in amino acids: CASRENRGRGSEKLFF. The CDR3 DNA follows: TGTGCCAGCAGGGAAAACAGGGGGCGCGGGAGTGAAAAACTGTTTTTT.